Below are 14 T cell receptor beta chains sequenced from a single sample in a study of cytomegalovirus exposure and HLA in healthy donors (dated by TCRdb to 2017 to 2019). Receptors were amplified or captured by the immunoSEQ multiplex PCR assay. The multiplex PCR relied on a mix of 60 forward primers for TCR Vbeta segments and 13 reverse primers for TCR Jbeta segments. TCRdb provides this immuneACCESS table in a form limited to in-frame rearrangements. Some clones are lacking; in checked studies, under half of them reflect an unresolved V gene, and why the rest are absent is not known. The sample table shows over 200,000 clones, and approximately 68% are seen once. The ten largest clonotypes hold approximately 1.9% of the sample. The sample consisted of PBMCs. The receptor set was obtained from a woman in her 30s in good health and CMV-seronegative.

The gene calls are TRBV7-9 and TRBJ2-2; 7 bases are a match to TRBD2. The V gene's germline CDR1 is SEHNR and CDR2 FQNEAQ (reference sequence). J was trimmed by 3 bases and V by 5 bases; bases with no gene match: 9. This CDR3 region has 16 residues. The CDR3 nucleotides are TGTGCCAGCAGCCCGACGAGGGAGGGCCACACCGGGGAGCTGTTTTTT. Amino acids: CASSPTREGHTGELFF.

The rearrangement joins TRBV6-1 to TRBJ2-7; D may be TRBD2 (5 bases). The CDR3 spans 13 residues. Germline V CDR1 and CDR2: MNHNS, SASEGT. The V end lost 6 bases, the J end lost 0 bases, and 9 bases lay between the germline ends. CDR3 DNA: TGTGCCAGCAGCCCGGGGTCCTCCTACGAGCAGTACTTC. This sequence encodes CASSPGSSYEQYF.

This clone was observed once. The V and J genes are TRBV10-3 and TRBJ1-2; a weak D match, TRBD1 (5 bases). V was pared by 3 bases and J by 9 bases, with 11 bases between. This CDR3 region has 12 residues. The germline gives CDR1 ENHRY, CDR2 SYGVKD. DNA of the CDR3: TGTGCCATCAGTGACGGGGGGATTAGCTACACCTTC. Translation: CAISDGGISYTF.

The chain joins TRBV16 to TRBJ1-5; 9 bases align to TRBD1. J gave up 4 bases and V 3 bases, and 10 bases lay outside the gene matches. The germline V gene has CDR1 KGHSY and CDR2 FQNENV. The CDR3 contains 17 residues. The CDR3 bases are TGTGCCAGCAGCCATTCCGGGACAGGGCCCGGGAATCAGCCCCAGCATTTT. The encoded protein is CASSHSGTGPGNQPQHF.

The genes are TRBV5-1 and TRBJ1-2, with D hard to call. The CDR3 is 13 amino acids. Trimming pared 1 base from V and 0 bases from J, leaving 4 bases between. Looked up from germline, CDR1 is SGHRS and CDR2 is YFSETQ. CDR3 nucleotides: TGCGCCAGCAGCTTGTCGGCTAACTATGGCTACACCTTC. Amino acids: CASSLSANYGYTF.

The chain joins TRBV2 to TRBJ1-2, with 7 bases identical to TRBD1. The CDR3 extends over 15 amino acids. V shed 11 bases and J 6 bases; nucleotides not matched to a gene: 18. Germline lookup yields CDR1 SNHLY and CDR2 FYNNEI. CDR3 residues: CAEKGTAILKDGYTF. The CDR3 nucleotides read TGTGCCGAGAAGGGGACAGCGATCCTAAAGGATGGCTACACCTTC. Filled out from reference TRBV2 and TRBJ1-2, the complete variable domain reads EPEVTQTPSHQVTQMGQEVILRCVPISNHLYFYWYRQILGQKVEFLVSFYNNEISEKSEIFDDQFSVERPDGSNFTLKIRSTKLEDSAMYFCAEKGTAILKDGYTFGSGTRLTVV.

The chain is built from TRBV5-6 and TRBJ1-1; D might be TRBD1 (6 bases). V lost 4 bases to trimming and J lost 1 base, with 17 bases between them. Germline CDR1 SGHDT, CDR2 YYEEEE. CDR3 length: 16 residues. CDR3 sequence (DNA): TGTGCCAGCAGCCCAGATCGGGGGGCGCGGAACACTGAAGCTTTCTTT. Its translation: CASSPDRGARNTEAFF.

The rearrangement uses TRBV5-1 and TRBJ1-1; D perhaps matches TRBD1 (5 bases). CDR1 is SGHRS, CDR2 YFSETQ, per germline. This CDR3 has 11 residues. Trimming removed 4 bases at V and 11 bases at J, with 12 bases between. The CDR3 spells CASSPGGFAFF. The CDR3, as DNA: TGCGCCAGCAGCCCGGGGGGGTTTGCTTTCTTT.

V gene TRBV19 combines with J gene TRBJ1-1; 8 bases map to TRBD1. Germline values: CDR1 LNHDA, CDR2 SQIVND (reference sequence). J was trimmed by 10 bases and V by 3 bases; bases with no gene match: 10. This CDR3 spans 14 amino acids. The CDR3 region is CASSIAPGGGGAFF. The CDR3, as DNA: TGTGCCAGTAGTATCGCCCCAGGGGGCGGGGGAGCTTTCTTT. The variable domain in full, completed from reference TRBV19 and TRBJ1-1, reads DGGITQSPKYLFRKEGQNVTLSCEQNLNHDAMYWYRQDPGQGLRLIYYSQIVNDFQKGDIAEGYSVSREKKESFPLTVTSAQKNPTAFYLCASSIAPGGGGAFFGQGTRLTVV.

This clone was counted once. The J gene is TRBJ1-2, the V gene TRBV2; D possibly corresponds to TRBD1 (6 bases). CDR3 length: 16 amino acids. V was clipped by 6 bases and J by 4 bases, with 21 bases between them. Germline V gene lookup returns CDR1 SNHLY and CDR2 FYNNEI. CDR3 loop: CASRAGTPSKGYGYTF. The CDR3 DNA reads as TGTGCCAGCAGGGCCGGGACACCTTCCAAAGGCTATGGCTACACCTTC.

This clone occurred a few times. This chain links TRBV29-1 with TRBJ2-5; D perhaps matches TRBD2 (6 bases). Germline loops: CDR1 SQVTM, CDR2 ANQGSEA. Trimming removed 4 bases from V and 0 bases from J, with 18 bases in between. The length of the CDR3 is 16 residues. The DNA of the CDR3 is TGCAGCGTTGGACTCGGTAGTAGCGGAAACCAAGAGACCCAGTACTTC. Encoded protein: CSVGLGSSGNQETQYF.

The chain links TRBV27 to TRBJ1-1; D not resolved. The V end was cut by 5 bases, the J end by 5 bases, with 6 bases between. Germline V gene sequence: CDR1 MNHEY, CDR2 SMNVEV (reference sequence). The CDR3 sequence is 11 residues long. The CDR3 reads CASSIGTEAFF. As DNA, the CDR3 is TGTGCCAGCAGTATCGGTACTGAAGCTTTCTTT.

This chain connects TRBV5-6 to TRBJ1-2; D may be TRBD1 (5 bases). V lost 3 bases and J lost 6, with 9 bases in between. This CDR3 is 12 amino acids long. Germline V gives CDR1 SGHDT, CDR2 YYEEEE. In nucleotides, the CDR3 is TGTGCCAGCAGCTCGGGAGGGGATGGCTACACCTTC. Translated, it gives CASSSGGDGYTF.

This chain joins TRBV7-9 and TRBJ2-7; 15 nucleotides match TRBD2. The CDR3 runs to 16 residues. V shed 5 bases and J 7 bases; nucleotides not matched to a gene: 9. Germline V lookup: CDR1 SEHNR, CDR2 FQNEAQ (reference sequence). The chain's CDR3 is CASSIHGGTSGGEQYF. As DNA, the CDR3 is TGTGCCAGCAGCATCCATGGGGGGACTAGCGGGGGGGAGCAGTACTTC.